Shown below are 28 T cell receptor beta chains from a single sample sequenced in a study of blood T cell repertoires in COVID-19 (dated by TCRdb to 2018 to 2020). Libraries were made using the immunoSEQ multiplex PCR assay. TCRdb holds this immuneACCESS table with in-frame rearrangements only. Some clones are missing; in checked studies, unresolved V genes explain under half, and the rest has no known cause. This sample lists 100,000 or so clones; around 81% were detected once. Clones ranked in the top ten supply roughly 12% of the sample. Source material: peripheral blood. All receptors derive from a man aged 50-60 years with active or convalescent COVID-19.

V usage is TRBV7-9 and J usage is TRBJ2-7; TRBD2 aligns across 8 bases. The junction had 3 bases not matched to a gene; V was cut back by 5 bases and J by 0 bases. The CDR3 loop spans 14 amino acids. Germline V CDR1 and CDR2: SEHNR, FQNEAQ (reference sequence). The CDR3 sequence is CASSLLADSYEQYF. Written as DNA, the CDR3 is TGTGCCAGCAGCCTACTAGCGGACTCCTACGAGCAGTACTTC.

The J gene is TRBJ2-1, the V gene TRBV1; TRBD2, the D gene given by the table, was not confirmed from the DNA. TRBV1 is described as a pseudogene. The CDR3 consists of 17 residues. The CDR3 sequence: CTSSHPERAPSYNEQFF. The CDR3 coding sequence is TGCACCAGCAGCCACCCCGAGCGGGCCCCGTCCTACAATGAGCAGTTCTTC.

The genes are TRBV30 and TRBJ1-3, with D tentatively TRBD1 (6 bases). Germline V gene sequence: CDR1 GTSNPN, CDR2 SVGIG (reference sequence). CDR3 size: 17 residues. With 4 bases removed from V and 3 bases from J, the gap between germline ends came to 22 bases. Here the CDR3 DNA reads TGTGCCTGGACTCGTATGAGGGGGAGTGGAGGTGGAAACACCATATATTTT. Its protein is CAWTRMRGSGGGNTIYF.

The rearrangement uses TRBV5-1 and TRBJ2-1; maybe TRBD2 (5 bases). This CDR3 is built from 15 residues. V dropped 4 bases and J dropped 7 bases, with 18 bases sitting between them. In germline, CDR1 is SGHRS, CDR2 YFSETQ. DNA of the CDR3: TGCGCCAGCAGCCCCCAACGGGCGTCGGGGAATGAGCAGTTCTTC. Translation gives CASSPQRASGNEQFF.

The chain is built from TRBV7-2 and TRBJ2-3; D perhaps matches TRBD2 (5 bases). The CDR3 spans 14 residues. Germline V gives CDR1 SGHTA, CDR2 FQGNSA. V was clipped by 5 bases and J by 5 bases, with 14 bases between them. CDR3 sequence: CASSRGGLGDTQYF. CDR3 bases: TGTGCCAGCAGCCGCGGCGGACTTGGAGATACGCAGTATTTT. The entire variable domain, with the rest obtained from reference TRBV7-2 and TRBJ2-3, is as follows: GAGVSQSPSNKVTEKGKDVELRCDPISGHTALYWYRQSLGQGLEFLIYFQGNSAPDKSGLPSDRFSAERTGGSVSTLTIQRTQQEDSAVYLCASSRGGLGDTQYFGPGTRLTVL.

The chain combines TRBV2 with TRBJ2-5; 9 bases are shared with TRBD2. The CDR3 is 13 residues long. Losses at the gene ends were 6 bases for V and 3 bases for J; bases not matched to a gene: 2. The germline CDR1 and CDR2 sequences are SNHLY and FYNNEI. CDR3 protein: CASRRLAEETQYF. CDR3 bases: TGTGCCAGCAGGAGACTAGCGGAAGAGACCCAGTACTTC.

The rearrangement joins TRBV5-6 to TRBJ2-3, with D tentatively TRBD1 (5 bases). The CDR3 length is 15 residues. Germline V lookup: CDR1 SGHDT, CDR2 YYEEEE. Trimming took 0 bases from V and 5 from J, leaving 13 bases between them. CDR3 nucleotide sequence: TGTGCCAGCAGCTTGGTGGGGCCTAGTAAAGATACGCAGTATTTT. Amino acids: CASSLVGPSKDTQYF.

The chain has TRBV6-4 and TRBJ1-5, with 8 bases identical to TRBD1. After removal of 2 bases from V and 3 bases from J, the junction contained 6 bases not matched to a gene. CDR1 is MRHNA, CDR2 SNTAGT, per germline. This CDR3 contains 16 residues. The CDR3 bases are TGTGCCAGCAGTGACCCGGGACAGGAACACAATCAGCCCCAGCATTTT. This gives the protein CASSDPGQEHNQPQHF.

The chain couples TRBV5-4 to TRBJ2-2; 14 bases match TRBD2. Germline-derived CDR1 and CDR2 are SGHNT and YYREEE (reference sequence). Trimming removed 4 bases from V and 3 bases from J; junction bases left unmatched: 5. This CDR3 comprises 17 residues. Here the CDR3 DNA reads TGTGCCAGCAGCATGACTAGCGGGAGGGCTTACACCGGGGAGCTGTTTTTT. Translating it yields CASSMTSGRAYTGELFF.

This clone was counted between two and nine times. V gene TRBV7-9 combines with J gene TRBJ1-1; the D gene is possibly TRBD1 (5 bases). Germline CDR1 and CDR2: SEHNR and FQNEAQ (reference sequence). CDR3 length equals 13 residues. V was cut by 5 bases and J by 6 bases, with 13 bases left in between. The DNA of the CDR3 is TGTGCCAGCAGCCCGATGGGGGGGGCTGAAGCTTTCTTT. Amino acid sequence: CASSPMGGAEAFF.

The V call is TRBV5-1, the J call TRBJ2-1; 10 bases agree with TRBD2. The CDR3 totals 19 residues. Germline V gene data show CDR1 as SGHRS and CDR2 as YFSETQ. V shed 0 bases, J shed 8 bases, and the junction held 17 bases outside the gene matches. As DNA, the CDR3 is TGCGCCAGCAGCTTGGAAACTAGCGGGAACGGCTTTTTGGTCCATGAGCAGTTCTTC. Its protein product is CASSLETSGNGFLVHEQFF.

The V call is TRBV9, the J call TRBJ2-5; 11 nucleotides align to TRBD2. The CDR3 loop spans 16 amino acids. V lost 0 bases to trimming and J lost 4 bases; unmatched junction nucleotides: 5. The germline V gene encodes CDR1 SGDLS and CDR2 YYNGEE. In DNA form, the CDR3 reads TGTGCCAGCAGCGTAGCGGCTAGCGGGGGGCGAGAGACCCAGTACTTC. Its protein is CASSVAASGGRETQYF.

The CDR3: CAWRGEGSNYGYTF. For the CDR3, the DNA is TGTGCCTGGAGGGGGGAGGGCTCTAACTATGGCTACACCTTC. The V call is TRBV30, the J call TRBJ1-2; a possible D gene is TRBD1 (5 bases). CDR1 and CDR2 from the germline V gene are GTSNPN and SVGIG (reference sequence). This CDR3 has 14 amino acids. The ends were cut back, 3 bases at V and 0 bases at J, with 11 bases in the middle.

This clone was seen a handful of times. V gene TRBV6-4 combines with J gene TRBJ2-3, with D possibly being TRBD1 (6 bases). Germline values: CDR1 MRHNA, CDR2 SNTAGT. This CDR3 is 15 amino acids long. The germline V and J ends were trimmed by 6 bases and 1 base, with 14 bases remaining between them. CDR3 nucleotide sequence: TGTGCCAGCAGCCGACAGGCCCTCGGCACAGATACGCAGTATTTT. Encoded protein: CASSRQALGTDTQYF.

This sequence joins TRBV9 and TRBJ1-1; D gene unclear. V was trimmed by 0 bases and J by 0 bases, leaving 9 bases between them. Germline CDR1 is SGDLS and CDR2 is YYNGEE. The CDR3 consists of 15 residues. The CDR3 coding sequence is TGTGCCAGCAGCGTAGGGGCAGACATGAACACTGAAGCTTTCTTT. This translates into CASSVGADMNTEAFF.

The rearrangement links TRBV27 to TRBJ1-2, with 8 bases fitting TRBD1. The V segment lost 3 bases and the J segment 8 bases; nucleotides outside the gene matches: 8. Germline CDR1 is MNHEY and CDR2 is SMNVEV (reference sequence). This CDR3 has 14 amino acids. The CDR3 loop reads CASSFTGQAAGYTF. CDR3 DNA: TGTGCCAGCAGTTTCACGGGACAGGCGGCCGGCTACACCTTC.

V gene TRBV6-5 combines with J gene TRBJ2-3; D unclear. Between the trimmed V and J ends, which lost 0 bases and 2 bases, there was a span of 12 bases. CDR1 is MNHEY and CDR2 is SVGAGI in the germline V gene. The CDR3 has 16 amino acids. The CDR3 nucleotides are TGTGCCAGCAGTTACTCCTTACTCGTCCACACAGATACGCAGTATTTT. Protein product: CASSYSLLVHTDTQYF.

This rearrangement joins TRBV2 to TRBJ2-1; D possibly corresponds to TRBD1 (5 bases). Germline-derived CDR1 and CDR2 are SNHLY and FYNNEI. The CDR3 consists of 15 residues. Trimming took 1 base from V and 0 from J, leaving 7 bases between them. Written as DNA, the CDR3 is TGTGCCAGCAGTGAAGTCAGGGACTCCTACAATGAGCAGTTCTTC. Protein product: CASSEVRDSYNEQFF.

Notes on this clone: One end of the junction varies from germline; a read error may be responsible. V usage is TRBV2 and J usage is TRBJ2-1; D is ambiguous. The CDR3 spans 10 residues. From germline, CDR1 is SNHLY and CDR2 FYNNEI. The CDR3 sequence is CASSVKEQFF. The CDR3 coding sequence is TGTGCTAGCAGCGTTAAAGAGCAGTTCTTC.

V is TRBV24-1 and J is TRBJ2-1; the match to TRBD2 covers 14 bases. The CDR3 sequence is 16 residues long. V dropped 4 bases and J dropped 6; count of bases not matched to a gene: 4. Germline lookup yields CDR1 KGHDR and CDR2 SFDVKD. The CDR3 reads CATSDLGLAGVNEQFF. In DNA form, the CDR3 reads TGTGCCACCAGTGACCTGGGACTAGCGGGAGTCAATGAGCAGTTCTTC.

The V gene is TRBV19, the J gene TRBJ2-7; 8 nucleotides align to TRBD1. Per the germline V gene, CDR1 is LNHDA and CDR2 is SQIVND (reference sequence). Germline trimming cut 5 bases from V and 3 bases from J; bases unmatched to any gene: 9. This CDR3 spans 15 amino acids. The CDR3 DNA reads TGTGCCAGTAGTCCGTGGCCGGGACAGGACTACGAGCAGTACTTC. This encodes CASSPWPGQDYEQYF.

The V call is TRBV2, the J call TRBJ2-3; 12 nucleotides align to TRBD2. This CDR3 comprises 17 residues. J lost 0 bases, V lost 6 bases, and 7 bases had no gene match. From germline, CDR1 is SNHLY and CDR2 FYNNEI. The CDR3 region is CASRRWTSGTSTDTQYF. In DNA, the CDR3 is TGTGCCAGCAGGCGGTGGACTAGCGGGACTAGCACAGATACGCAGTATTTT.

The V gene is TRBV29-1, the J gene TRBJ1-2; 9 bases agree with TRBD1. From germline, CDR1 is SQVTM and CDR2 ANQGSEA. The J segment lost 1 base and the V segment lost 2 bases, leaving 8 bases of the junction unmatched. The length of the CDR3 is 16 residues. The chain's CDR3 is CSVELGDREINYGYTF. The CDR3 DNA is TGCAGCGTTGAATTGGGGGACAGGGAAATTAACTATGGCTACACCTTC.

The rearrangement joins TRBV7-9 to TRBJ2-7; a weak D match, TRBD1 (5 bases). The CDR3 runs 13 residues. The germline CDR1 and CDR2 sequences are SEHNR and FQNEAQ (reference sequence). Trimming left V 4 bases short and J 8 bases short, with 15 bases between. CDR3 sequence reads: CASSSGLGLQQYF. As DNA, the CDR3 is TGTGCCAGCAGCTCAGGGTTGGGCTTACAGCAGTACTTC.

This sequence joins TRBV14 and TRBJ1-5; no reliable D call. CDR1 and CDR2 (germline): SGHDN, FVKESK. The CDR3 has 13 residues. V lost 6 bases and J 0 bases, leaving 6 bases between the germline ends. The chain's CDR3 is CASSLDSNQPQHF. The CDR3 DNA is TGTGCCAGCAGTCTAGATAGCAATCAGCCCCAGCATTTT.

The rearrangement links TRBV2 to TRBJ2-7; no reliable D call. Per germline, CDR1 SNHLY and CDR2 FYNNEI. The CDR3 covers 13 residues. The ends were cut back, 3 bases at V and 2 bases at J, with 8 bases in the middle. CDR3: CASSERPTYEQYF. The CDR3 nucleotides read TGTGCCAGCAGTGAGCGGCCTACCTACGAGCAGTACTTC.

The genes are TRBV4-1 and TRBJ2-1, with 9 bases matching TRBD2. Trimming took 0 bases from V and 2 from J; bases not matched to a gene: 8. The germline gives CDR1 MGHRA, CDR2 YSYEKL. The CDR3 has 18 amino acids. The CDR3 region is CASSQDLAGVIAYNEQFF. The CDR3 DNA sequence: TGCGCCAGCAGCCAAGACTTAGCGGGAGTGATCGCCTACAATGAGCAGTTCTTC.

This clone has only one observation. The rearrangement uses TRBV7-9 and TRBJ1-1, with 8 bases matching TRBD1. Germline CDR1 is SEHNR and CDR2 is FQNEAQ (reference sequence). The CDR3 has 15 residues. Germline trimming cut 2 bases from V and 4 bases from J; bases unmatched to any gene: 6. CDR3 bases: TGTGCCAGCAGCTTACAGGGTCAGGGGGCCACTGAAGCTTTCTTT. Protein: CASSLQGQGATEAFF.